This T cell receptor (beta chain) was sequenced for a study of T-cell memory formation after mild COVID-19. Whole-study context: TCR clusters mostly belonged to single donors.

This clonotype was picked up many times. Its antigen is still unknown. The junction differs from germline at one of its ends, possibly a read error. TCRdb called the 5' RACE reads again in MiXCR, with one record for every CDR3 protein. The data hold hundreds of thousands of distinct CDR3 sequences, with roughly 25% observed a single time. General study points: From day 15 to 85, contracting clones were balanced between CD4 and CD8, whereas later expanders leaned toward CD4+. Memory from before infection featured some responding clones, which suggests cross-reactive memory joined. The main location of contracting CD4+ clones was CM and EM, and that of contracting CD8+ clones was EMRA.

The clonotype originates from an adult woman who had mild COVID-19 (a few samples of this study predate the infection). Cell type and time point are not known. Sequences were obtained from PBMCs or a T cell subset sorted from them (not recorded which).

In nucleotides, the CDR3 is TGTGCCAGCAGCCGGACAGGGGGCACTGAAGCTTTCTTT. This translates into CASSRTGGTEAFF. V and J are TRBV5-1 and TRBJ1-1, with TRBD1 identical over 10 bases. There are 13 residues in the CDR3. Per germline, CDR1 SGHRS and CDR2 YFSETQ.